This T cell receptor (beta chain) is from a study of blood T cell repertoires in COVID-19. Some clones are missing from TCRdb's copy, which holds only in-frame ones; the method was immunoSEQ multiplex PCR. The table shows hundreds of thousands of clones, with about nine tenths occurring only once. Losses at the gene ends were 3 bases for V and 0 bases for J; bases not matched to a gene: 3. The CDR3 runs to 15 residues. The germline CDR1 and CDR2 sequences are SEHNR and FQNEAQ (reference sequence). The receptor was derived from a woman aged 25 to 39 with active or convalescent COVID-19. Source material: peripheral blood. The chain uses TRBV7-9 and TRBJ1-2; 8 bases line up with TRBD1. CDR3 residues: CASSLQGQANYGYTF. CDR3 bases: TGTGCCAGCAGCTTGCAGGGACAGGCTAACTATGGCTACACCTTC. Together with reference TRBV7-9 and TRBJ1-2, the CDR3 gives the full variable domain: DTGVSQNPRHKITKRGQNVTFRCDPISEHNRLYWYRQTLGQGPEFLTYFQNEAQLEKSRLLSDRFSAERPKGSFSTLEIQRTEQGDSAMYLCASSLQGQANYGYTFGSGTRLTVV.